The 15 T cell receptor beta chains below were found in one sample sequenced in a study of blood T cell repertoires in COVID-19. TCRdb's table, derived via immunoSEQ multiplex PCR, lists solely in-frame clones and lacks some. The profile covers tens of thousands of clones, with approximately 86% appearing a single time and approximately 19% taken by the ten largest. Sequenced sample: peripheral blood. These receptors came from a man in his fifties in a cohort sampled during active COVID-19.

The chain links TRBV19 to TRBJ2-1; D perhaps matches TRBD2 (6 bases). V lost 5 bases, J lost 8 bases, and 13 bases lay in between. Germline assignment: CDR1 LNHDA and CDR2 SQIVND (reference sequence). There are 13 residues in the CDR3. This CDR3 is CASSWGSGDEQFF. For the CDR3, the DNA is TGTGCCAGTAGTTGGGGGTCGGGGGATGAGCAGTTCTTC.

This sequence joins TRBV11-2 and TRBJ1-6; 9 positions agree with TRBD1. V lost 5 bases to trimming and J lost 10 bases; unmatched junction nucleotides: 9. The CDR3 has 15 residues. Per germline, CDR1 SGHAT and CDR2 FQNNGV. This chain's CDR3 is CASSQTGGVFSPLHF. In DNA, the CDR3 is TGTGCCAGCAGCCAAACAGGGGGCGTTTTCTCACCCCTCCACTTT.

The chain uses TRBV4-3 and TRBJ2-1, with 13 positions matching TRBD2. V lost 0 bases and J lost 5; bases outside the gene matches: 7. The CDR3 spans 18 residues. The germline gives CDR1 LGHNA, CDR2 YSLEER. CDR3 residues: CASSQDRAGTSGDNEQFF. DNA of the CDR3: TGCGCCAGCAGCCAAGATCGTGCCGGGACTAGCGGGGACAATGAGCAGTTCTTC.

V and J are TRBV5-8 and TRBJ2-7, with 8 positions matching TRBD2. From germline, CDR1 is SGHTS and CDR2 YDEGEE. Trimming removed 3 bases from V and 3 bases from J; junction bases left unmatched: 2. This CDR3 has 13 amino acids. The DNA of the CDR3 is TGTGCCAGCAGCTACCGGGAGGGCTACGAGCAGTACGTC. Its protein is CASSYREGYEQYV.

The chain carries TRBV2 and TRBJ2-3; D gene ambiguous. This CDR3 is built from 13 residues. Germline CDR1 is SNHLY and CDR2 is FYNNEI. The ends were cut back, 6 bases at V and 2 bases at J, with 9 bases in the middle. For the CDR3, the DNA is TGTGCCAGCAGGGAACTAACCACAGATACGCAGTATTTT. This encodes CASRELTTDTQYF. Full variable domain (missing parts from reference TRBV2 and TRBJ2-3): EPEVTQTPSHQVTQMGQEVILRCVPISNHLYFYWYRQILGQKVEFLVSFYNNEISEKSEIFDDQFSVERPDGSNFTLKIRSTKLEDSAMYFCASRELTTDTQYFGPGTRLTVL.

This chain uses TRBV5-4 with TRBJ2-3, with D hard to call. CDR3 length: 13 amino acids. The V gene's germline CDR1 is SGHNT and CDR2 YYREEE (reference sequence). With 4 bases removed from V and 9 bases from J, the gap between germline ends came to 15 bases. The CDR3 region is CASSRRYRGTQYF. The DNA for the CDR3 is TGTGCCAGCAGCCGTCGGTACCGAGGAACGCAGTATTTT.

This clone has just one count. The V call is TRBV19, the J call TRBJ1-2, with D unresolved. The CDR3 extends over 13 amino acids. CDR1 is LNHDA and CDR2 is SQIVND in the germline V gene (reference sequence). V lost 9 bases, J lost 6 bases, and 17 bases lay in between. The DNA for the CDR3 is TGTGCCAGCGAACCGGACCAGCGGGATGGCTACACCTTC. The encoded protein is CASEPDQRDGYTF.

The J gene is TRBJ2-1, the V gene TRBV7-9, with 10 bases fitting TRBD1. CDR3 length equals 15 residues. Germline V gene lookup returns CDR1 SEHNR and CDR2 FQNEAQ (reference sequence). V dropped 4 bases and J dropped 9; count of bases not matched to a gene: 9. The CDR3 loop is CASSSRTGGSGEQFF. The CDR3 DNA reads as TGTGCCAGCAGCTCGCGGACAGGGGGAAGTGGTGAGCAGTTCTTC.

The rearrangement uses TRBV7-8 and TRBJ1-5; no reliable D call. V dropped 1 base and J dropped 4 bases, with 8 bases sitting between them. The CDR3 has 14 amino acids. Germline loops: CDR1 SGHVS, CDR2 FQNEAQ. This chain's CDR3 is CASSLDSSNQPQHF. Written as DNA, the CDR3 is TGTGCCAGCAGCTTAGACAGCTCAAATCAGCCCCAGCATTTT.

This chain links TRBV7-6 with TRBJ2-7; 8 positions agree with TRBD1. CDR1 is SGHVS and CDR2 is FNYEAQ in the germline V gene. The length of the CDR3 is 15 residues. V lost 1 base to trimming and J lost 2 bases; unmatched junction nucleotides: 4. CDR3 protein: CASSLGPGQAYEQYV. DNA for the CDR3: TGTGCCAGCAGCTTAGGGCCGGGACAGGCCTACGAGCAGTACGTC.

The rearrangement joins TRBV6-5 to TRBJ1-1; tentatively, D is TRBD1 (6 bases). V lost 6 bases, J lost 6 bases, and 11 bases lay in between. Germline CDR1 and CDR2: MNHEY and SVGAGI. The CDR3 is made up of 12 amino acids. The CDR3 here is CASRYREPEAFF. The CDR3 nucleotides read TGTGCCAGCAGATACAGGGAGCCTGAAGCTTTCTTT.

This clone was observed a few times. The CDR3 nucleotides are TGTGCCAGCAGTGAAGCCGAAGGAGGCGGGGGCTACGAGCAGTACGTC. Its translation: CASSEAEGGGGYEQYV. V is TRBV6-1 and J is TRBJ2-7; 7 bases line up with TRBD2. This CDR3 region has 16 residues. Germline V gives CDR1 MNHNS, CDR2 SASEGT. J was trimmed by 3 bases and V by 0 bases; bases with no gene match: 8.

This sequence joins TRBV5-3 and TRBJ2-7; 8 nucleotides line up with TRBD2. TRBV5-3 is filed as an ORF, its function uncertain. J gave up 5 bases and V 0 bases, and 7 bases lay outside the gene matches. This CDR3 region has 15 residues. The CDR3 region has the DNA TGTGCCAGAAGCTTGGGACTAGCGAGCTGCCACGAGCAGTACGTC. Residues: CARSLGLASCHEQYV.

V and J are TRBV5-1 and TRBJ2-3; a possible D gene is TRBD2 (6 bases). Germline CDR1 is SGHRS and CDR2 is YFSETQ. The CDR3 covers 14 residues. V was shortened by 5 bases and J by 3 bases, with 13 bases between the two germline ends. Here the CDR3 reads CASSGTFHTDTQYF. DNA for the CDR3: TGCGCCAGCAGTGGGACTTTTCATACAGATACGCAGTATTTT.

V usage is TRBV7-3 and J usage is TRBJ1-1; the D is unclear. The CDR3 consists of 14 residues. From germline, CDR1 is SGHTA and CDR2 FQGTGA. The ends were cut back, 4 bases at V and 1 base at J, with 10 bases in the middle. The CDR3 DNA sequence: TGTGCCAGCAGCTCGTCGGGTGGGAACACTGAAGCTTTCTTT. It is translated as CASSSSGGNTEAFF.